Sequencing of this T cell receptor beta chain was carried out in a study of blood T cells in healthy people across ages. Researchers collected ten milliliters of peripheral blood from every single donor. With a J-beta primer mix and a sample-barcoded 5' primer, a second PCR ran roughly 6 to 11 cycles. Any given sample supplied a minimum of 2.5 million CDR3-containing paired-end reads. TCRdb fed the 5' RACE reads into MiXCR, producing one record per CDR3 protein. The sample lists over a million distinct CDR3 sequences; 45% were seen once. The length of the CDR3 is 17 residues. Germline CDR1 and CDR2: MGHRA and YSYEKL. The ends were cut back, 5 bases at V and 2 bases at J, with 20 bases in the middle.

V is TRBV4-1 and J is TRBJ2-3; D is possibly TRBD1 or TRBD2 (5 bases each). Sequenced input: blood. This TCR was sampled from a woman between 55 and 75 years old in good health. CDR3: CASSSVRRDGYTDTQYF. DNA of the CDR3: TGCGCCAGCAGCTCAGTACGCCGGGACGGATACACAGATACGCAGTATTTT.